One and the same sample provided the 3 T cell receptor beta chains below, sequenced in a study of T-cell reconstitution after alpha-beta-depleted transplantation in children. Preparation of the TCRbeta library used unique molecular identifiers. TCRdb used MiXCR to reprocess the PCR reads, holding one entry per CDR3 protein. The table records approximately 93,000 distinct CDR3 sequences, 7.5% to 9.5% of them present only once. Sequencing used PBMCs from the stem cell graft donor, obtained from the stem cell graft. All receptors derive from a human donor who donated a stem cell graft to a child with congenital amegakaryocytic thrombocytopenia.

This clonotype was seen only a few times. The chain has TRBV14 and TRBJ1-2; D perhaps matches TRBD1 (5 bases). This CDR3 is 16 amino acids long. The ends were cut back, 1 base at V and 4 bases at J, with 16 bases in the middle. Looked up from germline, CDR1 is SGHDN and CDR2 is FVKESK. The CDR3 nucleotides are TGTGCCAGCAGCCAAGGAGGGGCCAGCTCACTCTATGGCTACACCTTC. Translated: CASSQGGASSLYGYTF. Variable domain in full (rest from reference TRBV14 and TRBJ1-2): EAGVTQFPSHSVIEKGQTVTLRCDPISGHDNLYWYRRVMGKEIKFLLHFVKESKQDESGMPNNRFLAERTGGTYSTLKVQPAELEDSGVYFCASSQGGASSLYGYTFGSGTRLTVV.

This clonotype has ten or more counts. The V gene is TRBV20-1, the J gene TRBJ1-5; D unresolved. CDR3 size: 13 residues. V shed 3 bases and J shed 3 bases, with 9 bases lying between them. Germline CDR1 reads DFQATT; CDR2 reads SNEGSKA (reference sequence). CDR3 DNA: TGCAGTGCTAGTCTCGGGATCAATCAGCCCCAGCATTTT. This codes for CSASLGINQPQHF.

This clonotype was seen ten or more times. The chain links TRBV5-1 to TRBJ2-3, with no clear D. In germline, CDR1 is SGHRS, CDR2 YFSETQ. V lost 0 bases to trimming and J lost 2 bases, with 16 bases between them. The CDR3 is 17 amino acids. The CDR3 is CASSLGAARLITDTQYF. CDR3 nucleotides: TGCGCCAGCAGCTTGGGGGCGGCGAGGCTTATCACAGATACGCAGTATTTT.